Following are 8 T cell receptor beta chains from one sample sequenced in a study of regulatory T cells in long-lasting Graves disease. This sample's time point: newly diagnosed GD, antithyroid drugs for less than 3 months. The authors made the TCR library using RNA they extracted from PBMCs. Arm-PCR of CDR3 regions and iRepertoire HTBI primers were used to build TCR beta libraries. TCRdb reprocessed the multiplex PCR reads via MiXCR and lists one record per CDR3 protein. Of 350,000 to 550,000 distinct CDR3 sequences in the sample, 15% were seen once. These same data were also listed under a study on T cells in Graves' hyperthyroidism and ophthalmopathy.

This sample comprised peripheral blood mononuclear cells (PBMCs), obtained at new diagnosis, from a patient treated with antithyroid drugs. All receptors derive from a woman in her twenties or thirties with Graves disease.

This clonotype has just a few counts. This chain joins TRBV6-1 and TRBJ2-5, with D perhaps TRBD1 or TRBD2 (5 bases each). Trimming cost V 4 bases and J 1 base, with 13 bases left between them. Germline V gene data show CDR1 as MNHNS and CDR2 as SASEGT. CDR3 length equals 15 residues. The CDR3 bases are TGTGCCAGCAGTGTTCCGGGACCCAGCCAAGAGACCCAGTACTTC. This translates into CASSVPGPSQETQYF.

At least ten counts were recorded for this clonotype. This chain connects TRBV20-1 to TRBJ1-4, with D possibly matching TRBD1 (5 bases). The CDR3 is made up of 13 amino acids. The germline CDR1 and CDR2 sequences are DFQATT and SNEGSKA (reference sequence). V dropped 6 bases and J dropped 8 bases, with 16 bases sitting between them. Written as DNA, the CDR3 is TGCAGTGCCCGAGGCGGGGGTTGGGAAAAACTGTTTTTT. Translation: CSARGGGWEKLFF.

This clonotype occurred many times. V is TRBV13 and J is TRBJ2-1; 7 bases line up with TRBD2. CDR3 length: 12 residues. Looked up from germline, CDR1 is PRHDT and CDR2 is FYEKMQ (reference sequence). Trimming removed 8 bases from V and 8 bases from J; junction bases left unmatched: 6. The CDR3 region has the DNA TGTGCCAGCGCGGGCGGGAGATATGAGCAGTTCTTC. It yields the protein CASAGGRYEQFF.

This clonotype was detected ten times or more. The chain is built from TRBV12-3 or TRBV12-4 and TRBJ2-4, with 15 bases matching TRBD2. CDR3 length: 17 amino acids. V lost 3 bases and J lost 8; bases outside the gene matches: 8. This chain's CDR3 is CASSLGLAGGRVDIQYF. Written as DNA, the CDR3 is TGTGCCAGCAGTTTGGGACTAGCGGGAGGAAGGGTGGACATTCAGTACTTC.

This clonotype was seen a handful of times. This sequence may be a read error, since a much larger clone differs from it by one base. Because it lacks the conserved phenylalanine or tryptophan at the end, this CDR3 is likely a read error. The chain joins TRBV11-3 to TRBJ2-7; 9 nucleotides align to TRBD1. The germline CDR1 and CDR2 sequences are SGHNT and YENEEA. This CDR3 is built from 15 residues. The trim removed 5 bases at V and 3 bases at J, leaving 8 bases unmatched. This CDR3 is CASSLRDRANYEQYL. CDR3 nucleotides: TGTGCCAGCAGCCTCCGGGACAGGGCCAACTACGAGCAGTACCTC.

This chain connects TRBV15 to TRBJ2-2; D is possibly TRBD1 (6 bases). CDR1 is LNHNV and CDR2 is YYDKDF in the germline V gene (reference sequence). The CDR3 runs 14 residues. V shed 1 base and J shed 5 bases, with 8 bases lying between them. CDR3: CATSRGGRTGELFF. CDR3 nucleotide sequence: TGTGCCACCAGCAGAGGGGGGCGAACCGGGGAGCTGTTTTTT.

V is TRBV20-1 and J is TRBJ1-6; D unresolved. The V end lost 6 bases, the J end lost 11 bases, and 23 bases lay between the germline ends. CDR1 DFQATT and CDR2 SNEGSKA come from the germline V gene (reference sequence). CDR3 length: 15 residues. The CDR3 is CSAWEQMSPNPPLHF. CDR3 in DNA: TGCAGTGCATGGGAACAGATGAGCCCAAATCCACCCCTCCACTTT.

The sample holds a few counts of this clonotype. The chain employs TRBV14 and TRBJ1-1; the D gene is possibly TRBD1 (5 bases). CDR1 is SGHDN, CDR2 FVKESK, per germline. The germline V and J ends were trimmed by 3 bases and 7 bases, with 21 bases remaining between them. The CDR3 covers 16 residues. CDR3 in DNA: TGTGCCAGCAGCCAGGGTACTCCGGGACCCGGGGGTGAAGCTTTCTTT. Protein product: CASSQGTPGPGGEAFF.